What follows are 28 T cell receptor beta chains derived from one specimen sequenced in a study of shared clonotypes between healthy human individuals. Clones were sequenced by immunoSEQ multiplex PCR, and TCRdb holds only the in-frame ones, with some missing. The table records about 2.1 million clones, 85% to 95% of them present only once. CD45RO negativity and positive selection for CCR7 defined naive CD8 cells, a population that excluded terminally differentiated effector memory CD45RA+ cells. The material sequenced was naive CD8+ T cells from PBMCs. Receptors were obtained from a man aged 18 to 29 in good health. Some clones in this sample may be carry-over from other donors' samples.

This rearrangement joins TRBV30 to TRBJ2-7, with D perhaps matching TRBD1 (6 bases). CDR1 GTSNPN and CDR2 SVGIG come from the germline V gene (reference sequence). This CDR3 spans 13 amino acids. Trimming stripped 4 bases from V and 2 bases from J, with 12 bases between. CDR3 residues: CAWNGGGTYEQYF. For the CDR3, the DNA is TGTGCCTGGAATGGGGGCGGAACCTACGAGCAGTACTTC.

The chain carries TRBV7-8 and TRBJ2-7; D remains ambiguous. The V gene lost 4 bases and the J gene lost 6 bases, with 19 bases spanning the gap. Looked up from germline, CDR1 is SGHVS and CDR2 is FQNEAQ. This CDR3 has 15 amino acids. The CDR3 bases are TGTGCCAGCAGCTCGATACAGTTAGGAACGGTCGAGCAGTACTTC. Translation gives CASSSIQLGTVEQYF.

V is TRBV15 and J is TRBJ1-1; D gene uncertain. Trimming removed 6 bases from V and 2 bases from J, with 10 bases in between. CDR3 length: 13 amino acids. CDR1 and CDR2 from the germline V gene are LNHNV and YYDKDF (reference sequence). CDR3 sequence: CATRGRVNTEAFF. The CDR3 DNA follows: TGTGCCACCAGAGGGAGGGTTAACACTGAAGCTTTCTTT.

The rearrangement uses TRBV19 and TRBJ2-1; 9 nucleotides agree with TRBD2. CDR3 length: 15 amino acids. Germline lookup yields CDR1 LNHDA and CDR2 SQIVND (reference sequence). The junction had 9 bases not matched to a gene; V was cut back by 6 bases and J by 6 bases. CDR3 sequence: CASRVTSGSRNEQFF. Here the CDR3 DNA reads TGTGCCAGTAGGGTAACTAGCGGGTCCCGCAATGAGCAGTTCTTC.

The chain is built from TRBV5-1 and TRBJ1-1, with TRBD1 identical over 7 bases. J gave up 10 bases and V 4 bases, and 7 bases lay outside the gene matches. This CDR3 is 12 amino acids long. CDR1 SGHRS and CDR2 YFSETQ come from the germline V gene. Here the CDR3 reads CASSPDRAGAFF. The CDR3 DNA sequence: TGCGCCAGCAGCCCCGACAGGGCAGGAGCTTTCTTT. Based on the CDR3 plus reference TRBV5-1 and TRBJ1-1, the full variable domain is KAGVTQTPRYLIKTRGQQVTLSCSPISGHRSVSWYQQTPGQGLQFLFEYFSETQRNKGNFPGRFSGRQFSNSRSEMNVSTLELGDSALYLCASSPDRAGAFFGQGTRLTVV.

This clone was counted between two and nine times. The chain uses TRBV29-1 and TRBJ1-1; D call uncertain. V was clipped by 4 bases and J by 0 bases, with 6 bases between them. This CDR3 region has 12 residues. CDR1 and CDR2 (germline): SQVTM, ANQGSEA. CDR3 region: CSVVWMNTEAFF. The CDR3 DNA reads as TGCAGCGTTGTGTGGATGAACACTGAAGCTTTCTTT.

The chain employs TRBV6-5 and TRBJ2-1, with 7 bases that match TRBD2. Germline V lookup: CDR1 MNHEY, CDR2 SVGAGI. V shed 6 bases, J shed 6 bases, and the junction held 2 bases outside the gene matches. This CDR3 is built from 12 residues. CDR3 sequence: CASSGLGNEQFF. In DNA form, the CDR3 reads TGTGCCAGCAGCGGACTAGGCAATGAGCAGTTCTTC.

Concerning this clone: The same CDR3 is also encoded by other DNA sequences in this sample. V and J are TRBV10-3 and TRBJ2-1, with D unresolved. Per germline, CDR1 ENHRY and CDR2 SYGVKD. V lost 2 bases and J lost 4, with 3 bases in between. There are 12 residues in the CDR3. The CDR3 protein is CAISELYNEQFF. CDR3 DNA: TGTGCCATCAGTGAGCTGTACAATGAGCAGTTCTTC.

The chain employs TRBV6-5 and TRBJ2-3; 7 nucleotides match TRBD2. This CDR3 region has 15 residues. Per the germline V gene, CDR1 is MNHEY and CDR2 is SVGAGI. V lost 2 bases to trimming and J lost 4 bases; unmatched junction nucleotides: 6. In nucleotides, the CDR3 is TGTGCCAGCAGTTACGGCGGGAGTGTCGCAGATACGCAGTATTTT. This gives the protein CASSYGGSVADTQYF.

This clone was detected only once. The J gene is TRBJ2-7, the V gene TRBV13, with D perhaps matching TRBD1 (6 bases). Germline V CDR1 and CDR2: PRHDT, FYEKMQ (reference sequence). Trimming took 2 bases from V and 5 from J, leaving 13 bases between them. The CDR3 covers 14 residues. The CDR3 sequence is CASSLRDRPHEQYF. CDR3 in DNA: TGTGCCAGCAGCTTAAGAGACAGGCCCCACGAGCAGTACTTC. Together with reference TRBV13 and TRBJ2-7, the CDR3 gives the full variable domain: AAGVIQSPRHLIKEKRETATLKCYPIPRHDTVYWYQQGPGQDPQFLISFYEKMQSDKGSIPDRFSAQQFSDYHSELNMSSLELGDSALYFCASSLRDRPHEQYFGPGTRLTVT.

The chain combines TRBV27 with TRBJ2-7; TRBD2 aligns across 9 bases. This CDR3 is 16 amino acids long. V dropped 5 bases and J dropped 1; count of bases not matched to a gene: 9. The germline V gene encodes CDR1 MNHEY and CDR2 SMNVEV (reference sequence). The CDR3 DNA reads TGTGCCAGCAGTGCCTCTAGCGGGATCCTATCCTACGAGCAGTACTTC. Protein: CASSASSGILSYEQYF.

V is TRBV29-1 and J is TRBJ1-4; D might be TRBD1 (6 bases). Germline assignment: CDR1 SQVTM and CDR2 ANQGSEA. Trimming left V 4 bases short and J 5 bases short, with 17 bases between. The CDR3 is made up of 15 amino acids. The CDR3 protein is CSVVRRGGKNEKLFF. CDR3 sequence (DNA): TGCAGCGTTGTTAGAAGGGGGGGGAAAAATGAAAAACTGTTTTTT. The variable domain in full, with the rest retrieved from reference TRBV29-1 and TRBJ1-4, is SAVISQKPSRDICQRGTSLTIQCQVDSQVTMMFWYRQQPGQSLTLIATANQGSEATYESGFVIDKFPISRPNLTFSTLTVSNMSPEDSSIYLCSVVRRGGKNEKLFFGSGTQLSVL.

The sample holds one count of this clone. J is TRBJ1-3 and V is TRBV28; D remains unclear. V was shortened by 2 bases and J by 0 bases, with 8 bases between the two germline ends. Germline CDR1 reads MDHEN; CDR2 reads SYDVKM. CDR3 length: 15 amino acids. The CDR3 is CASSLTGISGNTIYF. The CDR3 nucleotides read TGTGCCAGCAGTTTAACGGGGATCTCTGGAAACACCATATATTTT.

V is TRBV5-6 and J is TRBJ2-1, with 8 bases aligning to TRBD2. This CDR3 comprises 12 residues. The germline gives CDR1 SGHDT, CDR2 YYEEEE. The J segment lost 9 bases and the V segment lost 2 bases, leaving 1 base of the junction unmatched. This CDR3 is CASSFGGAEQFF. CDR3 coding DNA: TGTGCCAGCAGCTTCGGGGGGGCTGAGCAGTTCTTC. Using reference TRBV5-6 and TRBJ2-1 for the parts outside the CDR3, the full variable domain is DAGVTQSPTHLIKTRGQQVTLRCSPKSGHDTVSWYQQALGQGPQFIFQYYEEEERQRGNFPDRFSGHQFPNYSSELNVNALLLGDSALYLCASSFGGAEQFFGPGTRLTVL.

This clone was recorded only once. CDR3 sequence reads: CASSPWTGGGYTF. The CDR3 nucleotides are TGTGCCAGCAGTCCATGGACTGGGGGCGGCTACACCTTC. The chain has TRBV28 and TRBJ1-2; maybe TRBD1 (6 bases). The germline V and J ends were trimmed by 5 bases and 8 bases, with 15 bases remaining between them. CDR3 size: 13 residues. Germline loops: CDR1 MDHEN, CDR2 SYDVKM.

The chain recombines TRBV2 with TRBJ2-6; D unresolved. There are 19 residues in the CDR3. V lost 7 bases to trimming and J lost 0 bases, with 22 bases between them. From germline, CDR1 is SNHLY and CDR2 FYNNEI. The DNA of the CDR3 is TGTGCCAGCACCCCCTCCCCCCCCTTTCGTGGCTCTGGGGCCAACGTCCTGACTTTC. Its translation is CASTPSPPFRGSGANVLTF.

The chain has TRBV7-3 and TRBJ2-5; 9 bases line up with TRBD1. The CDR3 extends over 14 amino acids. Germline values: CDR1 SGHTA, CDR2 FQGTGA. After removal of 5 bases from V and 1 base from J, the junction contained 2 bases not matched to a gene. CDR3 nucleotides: TGTGCCAGCAGCCGGGGACAGGGCCAAGAGACCCAGTACTTC. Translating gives CASSRGQGQETQYF.

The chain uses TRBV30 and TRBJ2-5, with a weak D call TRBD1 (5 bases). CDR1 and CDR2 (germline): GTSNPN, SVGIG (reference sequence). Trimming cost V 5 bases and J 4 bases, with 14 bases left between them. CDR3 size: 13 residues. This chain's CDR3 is CAWGISRGETQYF. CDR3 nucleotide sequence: TGTGCCTGGGGGATATCTAGGGGAGAGACCCAGTACTTC.

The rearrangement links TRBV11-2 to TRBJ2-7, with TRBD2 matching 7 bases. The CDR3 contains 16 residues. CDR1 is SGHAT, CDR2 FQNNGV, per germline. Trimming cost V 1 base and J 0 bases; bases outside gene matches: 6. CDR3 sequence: CASSLVGGLSSYEQYF. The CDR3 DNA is TGTGCCAGCAGCTTAGTGGGGGGGTTAAGCTCCTACGAGCAGTACTTC.

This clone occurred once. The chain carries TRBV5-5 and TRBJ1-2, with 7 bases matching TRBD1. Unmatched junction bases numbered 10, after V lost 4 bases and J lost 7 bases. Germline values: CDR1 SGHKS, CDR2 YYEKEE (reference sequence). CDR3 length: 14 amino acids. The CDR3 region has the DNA TGTGCCAGCAGCCCTCTAGACAGGGCCGTTGGCTACACCTTC. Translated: CASSPLDRAVGYTF.

The CDR3 reads CASTAGKPDTDTQYF. The CDR3 DNA reads as TGCGCCAGCACAGCAGGGAAGCCCGACACAGATACGCAGTATTTT. The chain carries TRBV5-1 and TRBJ2-3; tentative D call: TRBD1 (5 bases). V was shortened by 6 bases and J by 2 bases, with 16 bases between the two germline ends. Germline assignment: CDR1 SGHRS and CDR2 YFSETQ. This CDR3 spans 15 amino acids. The whole variable domain, remainder taken from reference TRBV5-1 and TRBJ2-3, is KAGVTQTPRYLIKTRGQQVTLSCSPISGHRSVSWYQQTPGQGLQFLFEYFSETQRNKGNFPGRFSGRQFSNSRSEMNVSTLELGDSALYLCASTAGKPDTDTQYFGPGTRLTVL.

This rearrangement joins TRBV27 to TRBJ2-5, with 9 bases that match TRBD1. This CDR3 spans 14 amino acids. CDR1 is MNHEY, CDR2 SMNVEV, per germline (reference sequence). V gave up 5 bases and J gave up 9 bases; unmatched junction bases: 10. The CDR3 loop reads CASSPWTGVRPQYF. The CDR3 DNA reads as TGTGCCAGCAGTCCCTGGACAGGGGTCAGACCCCAGTACTTC.

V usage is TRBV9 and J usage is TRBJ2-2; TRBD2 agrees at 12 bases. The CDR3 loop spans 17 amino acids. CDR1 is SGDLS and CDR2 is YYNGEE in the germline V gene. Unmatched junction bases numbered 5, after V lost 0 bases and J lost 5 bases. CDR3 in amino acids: CASSVGLAGAGTGELFF. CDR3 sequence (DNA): TGTGCCAGCAGCGTAGGACTAGCGGGAGCCGGTACCGGGGAGCTGTTTTTT. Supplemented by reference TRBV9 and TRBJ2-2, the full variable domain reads DSGVTQTPKHLITATGQRVTLRCSPRSGDLSVYWYQQSLDQGLQFLIQYYNGEERAKGNILERFSAQQFPDLHSELNLSSLELGDSALYFCASSVGLAGAGTGELFFGEGSRLTVL.

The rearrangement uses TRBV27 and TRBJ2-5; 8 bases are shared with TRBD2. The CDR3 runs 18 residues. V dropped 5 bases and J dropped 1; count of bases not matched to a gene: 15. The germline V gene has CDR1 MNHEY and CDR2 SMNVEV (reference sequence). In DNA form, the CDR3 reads TGTGCCAGCAGTAAGGGAAGGGTCAACGGGGGGGTCCAAGAGACCCAGTACTTC. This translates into CASSKGRVNGGVQETQYF.

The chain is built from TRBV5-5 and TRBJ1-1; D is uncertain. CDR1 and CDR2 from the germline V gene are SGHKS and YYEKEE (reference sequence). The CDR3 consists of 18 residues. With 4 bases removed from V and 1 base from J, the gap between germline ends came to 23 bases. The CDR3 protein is CASSAIAGQLSWNTEAFF. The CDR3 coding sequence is TGTGCCAGCAGCGCCATAGCTGGGCAACTGTCTTGGAACACTGAAGCTTTCTTT.

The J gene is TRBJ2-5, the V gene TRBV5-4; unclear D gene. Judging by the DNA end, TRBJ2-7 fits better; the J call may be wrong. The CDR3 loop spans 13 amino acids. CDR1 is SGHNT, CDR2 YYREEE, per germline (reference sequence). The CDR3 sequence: CASSSTLGGEQYF. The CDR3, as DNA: TGTGCCAGCAGCTCGACTCTGGGCGGCGAGCAGTACTTC.

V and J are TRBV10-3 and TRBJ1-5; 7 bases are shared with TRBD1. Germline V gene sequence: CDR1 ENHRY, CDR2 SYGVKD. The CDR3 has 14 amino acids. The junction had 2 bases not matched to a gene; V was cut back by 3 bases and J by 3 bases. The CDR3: CAISEGTVNQPQHF. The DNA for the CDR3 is TGTGCCATCAGTGAAGGGACAGTCAATCAGCCCCAGCATTTT.

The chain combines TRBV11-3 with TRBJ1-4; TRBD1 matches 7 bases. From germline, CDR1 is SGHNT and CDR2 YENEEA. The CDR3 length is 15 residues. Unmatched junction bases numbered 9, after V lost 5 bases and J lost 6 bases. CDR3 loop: CASSARTGPDEKLFF. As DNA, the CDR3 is TGTGCCAGCAGCGCCCGGACAGGACCGGATGAAAAACTGTTTTTT.